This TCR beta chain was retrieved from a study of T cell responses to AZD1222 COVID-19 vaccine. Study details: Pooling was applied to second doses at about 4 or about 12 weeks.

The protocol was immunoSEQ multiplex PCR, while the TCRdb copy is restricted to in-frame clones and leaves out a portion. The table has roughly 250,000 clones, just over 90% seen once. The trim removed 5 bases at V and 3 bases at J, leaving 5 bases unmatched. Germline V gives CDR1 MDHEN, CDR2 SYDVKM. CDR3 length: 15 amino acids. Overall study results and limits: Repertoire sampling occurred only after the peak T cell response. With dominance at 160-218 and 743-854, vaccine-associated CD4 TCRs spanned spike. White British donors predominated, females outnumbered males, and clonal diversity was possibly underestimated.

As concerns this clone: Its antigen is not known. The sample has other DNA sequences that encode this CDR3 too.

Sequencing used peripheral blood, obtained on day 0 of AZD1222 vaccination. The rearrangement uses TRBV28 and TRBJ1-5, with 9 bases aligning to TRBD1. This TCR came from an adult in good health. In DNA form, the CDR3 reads TGTGCCAGCAGTACGGGACAGGGAAACAATCAGCCCCAGCATTTT. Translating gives CASSTGQGNNQPQHF. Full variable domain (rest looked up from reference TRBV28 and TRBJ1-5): DVKVTQSSRYLVKRTGEKVFLECVQDMDHENMFWYRQDPGLGLRLIYFSYDVKMKEKGDIPEGYSVSREKKERFSLILESASTNQTSMYLCASSTGQGNNQPQHFGDGTRLSIL.